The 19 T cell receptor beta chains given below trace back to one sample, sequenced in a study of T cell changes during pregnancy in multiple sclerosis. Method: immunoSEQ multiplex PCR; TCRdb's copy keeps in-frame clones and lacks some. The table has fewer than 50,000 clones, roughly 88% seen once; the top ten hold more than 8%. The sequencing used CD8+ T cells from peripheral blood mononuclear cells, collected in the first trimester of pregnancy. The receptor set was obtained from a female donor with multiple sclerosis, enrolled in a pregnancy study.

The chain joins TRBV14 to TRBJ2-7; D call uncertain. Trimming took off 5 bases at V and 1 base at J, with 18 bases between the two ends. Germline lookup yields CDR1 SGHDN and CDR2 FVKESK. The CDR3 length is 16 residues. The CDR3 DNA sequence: TGTGCCAGCAGCACACGAGGTAGTTTATATTCCTACGAGCAGTACTTC. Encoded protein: CASSTRGSLYSYEQYF.

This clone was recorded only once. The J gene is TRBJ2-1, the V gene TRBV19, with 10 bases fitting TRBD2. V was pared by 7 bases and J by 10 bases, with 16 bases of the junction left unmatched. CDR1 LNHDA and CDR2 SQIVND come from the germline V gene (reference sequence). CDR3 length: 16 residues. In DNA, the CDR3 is TGTGCCAGTACCTCAAGCCTAGCGGGGGCCCTTGAGGAGCAGTTCTTC. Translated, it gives CASTSSLAGALEEQFF.

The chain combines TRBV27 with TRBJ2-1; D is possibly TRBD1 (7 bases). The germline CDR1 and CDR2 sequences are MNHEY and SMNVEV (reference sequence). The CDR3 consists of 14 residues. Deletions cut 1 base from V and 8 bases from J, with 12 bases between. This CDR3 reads CASSLWRGPHEQFF. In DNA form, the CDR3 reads TGTGCCAGCAGTTTATGGAGGGGGCCGCATGAGCAGTTCTTC.

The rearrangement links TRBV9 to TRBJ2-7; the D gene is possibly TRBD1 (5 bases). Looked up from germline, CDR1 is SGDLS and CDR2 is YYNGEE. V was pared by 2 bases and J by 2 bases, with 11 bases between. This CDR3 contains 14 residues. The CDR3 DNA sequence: TGTGCCAGCAGCGTCGGTGGGGCAACCTACGAGCAGTACTTC. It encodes CASSVGGATYEQYF.

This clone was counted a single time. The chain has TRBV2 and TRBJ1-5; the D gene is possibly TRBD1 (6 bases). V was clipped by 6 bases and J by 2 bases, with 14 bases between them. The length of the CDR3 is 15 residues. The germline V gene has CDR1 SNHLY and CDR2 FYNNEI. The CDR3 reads CASSPGTLGNQPQHF. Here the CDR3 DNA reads TGTGCCAGCAGCCCCGGGACACTAGGCAATCAGCCCCAGCATTTT.

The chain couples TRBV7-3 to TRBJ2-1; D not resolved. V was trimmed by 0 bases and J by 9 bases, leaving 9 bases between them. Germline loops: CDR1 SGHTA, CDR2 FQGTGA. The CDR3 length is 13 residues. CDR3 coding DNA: TGTGCCAGCAGCTTAACGCAGTGGGCTGAGCAGTTCTTC. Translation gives CASSLTQWAEQFF.

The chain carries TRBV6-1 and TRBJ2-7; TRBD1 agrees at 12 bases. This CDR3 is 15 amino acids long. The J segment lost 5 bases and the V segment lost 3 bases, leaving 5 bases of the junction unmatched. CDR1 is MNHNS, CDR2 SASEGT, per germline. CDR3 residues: CASSDIGTGGDEQYF. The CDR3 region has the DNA TGTGCCAGCAGTGATATCGGGACAGGGGGCGACGAGCAGTACTTC.

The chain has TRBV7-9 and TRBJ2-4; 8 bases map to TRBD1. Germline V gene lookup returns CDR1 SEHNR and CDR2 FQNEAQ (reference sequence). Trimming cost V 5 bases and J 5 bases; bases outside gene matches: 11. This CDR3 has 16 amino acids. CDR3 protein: CASSPLPQGVQNIQYF. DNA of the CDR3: TGTGCCAGCAGCCCCTTACCACAGGGGGTCCAAAACATTCAGTACTTC.

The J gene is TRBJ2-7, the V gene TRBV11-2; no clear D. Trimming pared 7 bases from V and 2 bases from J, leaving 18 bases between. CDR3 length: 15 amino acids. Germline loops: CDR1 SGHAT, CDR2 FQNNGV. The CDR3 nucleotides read TGTGCCAGCAACTCCGACGTCCTAGACCCCTACGAGCAGTACTTC. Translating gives CASNSDVLDPYEQYF.

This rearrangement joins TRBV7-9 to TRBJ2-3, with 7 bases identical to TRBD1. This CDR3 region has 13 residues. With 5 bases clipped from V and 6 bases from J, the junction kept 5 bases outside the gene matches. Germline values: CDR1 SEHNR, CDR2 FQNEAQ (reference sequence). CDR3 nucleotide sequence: TGTGCCAGCAGCGGAACAGGGGAGGATACGCAGTATTTT. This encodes CASSGTGEDTQYF.

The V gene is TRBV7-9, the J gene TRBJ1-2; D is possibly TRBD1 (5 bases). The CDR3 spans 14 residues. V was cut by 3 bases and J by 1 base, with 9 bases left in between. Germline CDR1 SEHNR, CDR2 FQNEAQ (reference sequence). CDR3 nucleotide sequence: TGTGCCAGCAGCTTCCCGGACAATAACTATGGCTACACCTTC. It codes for CASSFPDNNYGYTF.

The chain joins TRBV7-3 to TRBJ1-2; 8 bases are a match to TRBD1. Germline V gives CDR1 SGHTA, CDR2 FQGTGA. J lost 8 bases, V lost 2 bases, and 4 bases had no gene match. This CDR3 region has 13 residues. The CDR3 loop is CASSLEPGGGYTF. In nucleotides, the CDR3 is TGTGCCAGCAGCTTAGAGCCAGGGGGCGGCTACACCTTC.

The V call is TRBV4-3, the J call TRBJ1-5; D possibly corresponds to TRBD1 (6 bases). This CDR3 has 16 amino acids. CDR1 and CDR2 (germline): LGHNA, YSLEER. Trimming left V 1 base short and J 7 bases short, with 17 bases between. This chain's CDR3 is CASSQGTQGSGQPQHF. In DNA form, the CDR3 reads TGCGCCAGCAGCCAAGGGACTCAGGGGAGCGGACAGCCCCAGCATTTT.

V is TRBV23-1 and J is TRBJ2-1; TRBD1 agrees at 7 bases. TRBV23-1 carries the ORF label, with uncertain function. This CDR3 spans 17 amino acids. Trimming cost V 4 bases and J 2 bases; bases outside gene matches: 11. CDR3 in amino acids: CASSPGGQGVAYNEQFF. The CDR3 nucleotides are TGCGCCAGCAGTCCCGGCGGTCAGGGGGTGGCCTACAATGAGCAGTTCTTC.

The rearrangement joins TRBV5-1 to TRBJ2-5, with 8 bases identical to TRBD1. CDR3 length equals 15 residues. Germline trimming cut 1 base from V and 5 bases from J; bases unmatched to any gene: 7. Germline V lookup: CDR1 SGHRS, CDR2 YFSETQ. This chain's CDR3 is CASSLRTGYGETQYF. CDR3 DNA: TGCGCCAGCAGCTTGCGGACAGGGTATGGTGAGACCCAGTACTTC.

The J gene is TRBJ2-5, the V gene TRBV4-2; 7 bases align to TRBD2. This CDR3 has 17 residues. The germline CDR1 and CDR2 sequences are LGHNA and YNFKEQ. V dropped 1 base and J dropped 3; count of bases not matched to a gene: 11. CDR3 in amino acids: CASSQAGQTGRKETQYF. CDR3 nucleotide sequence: TGTGCCAGCAGCCAAGCCGGTCAAACCGGGAGGAAAGAGACCCAGTACTTC.

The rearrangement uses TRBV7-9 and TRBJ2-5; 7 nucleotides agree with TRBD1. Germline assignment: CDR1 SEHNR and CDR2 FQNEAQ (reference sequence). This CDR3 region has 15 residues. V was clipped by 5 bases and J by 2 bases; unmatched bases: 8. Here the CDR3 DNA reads TGTGCCAGCAGCCTACCCGTGGGACAGCAAGAGACCCAGTACTTC. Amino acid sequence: CASSLPVGQQETQYF.

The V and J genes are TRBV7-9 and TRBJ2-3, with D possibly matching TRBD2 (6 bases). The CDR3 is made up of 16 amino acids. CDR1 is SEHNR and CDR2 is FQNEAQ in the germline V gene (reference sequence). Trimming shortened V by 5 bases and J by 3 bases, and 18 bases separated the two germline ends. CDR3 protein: CASSPTGTPRTDTQYF. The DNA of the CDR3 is TGTGCCAGCAGCCCCACGGGGACTCCCCGGACAGATACGCAGTATTTT.

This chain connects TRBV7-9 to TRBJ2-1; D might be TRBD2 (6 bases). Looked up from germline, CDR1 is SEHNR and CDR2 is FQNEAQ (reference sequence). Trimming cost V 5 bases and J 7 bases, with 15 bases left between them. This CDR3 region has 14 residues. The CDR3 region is CASSPSGVRNEQFF. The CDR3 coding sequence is TGTGCCAGCAGCCCCTCGGGGGTAAGGAATGAGCAGTTCTTC. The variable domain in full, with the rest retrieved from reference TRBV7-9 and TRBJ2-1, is DTGVSQNPRHKITKRGQNVTFRCDPISEHNRLYWYRQTLGQGPEFLTYFQNEAQLEKSRLLSDRFSAERPKGSFSTLEIQRTEQGDSAMYLCASSPSGVRNEQFFGPGTRLTVL.